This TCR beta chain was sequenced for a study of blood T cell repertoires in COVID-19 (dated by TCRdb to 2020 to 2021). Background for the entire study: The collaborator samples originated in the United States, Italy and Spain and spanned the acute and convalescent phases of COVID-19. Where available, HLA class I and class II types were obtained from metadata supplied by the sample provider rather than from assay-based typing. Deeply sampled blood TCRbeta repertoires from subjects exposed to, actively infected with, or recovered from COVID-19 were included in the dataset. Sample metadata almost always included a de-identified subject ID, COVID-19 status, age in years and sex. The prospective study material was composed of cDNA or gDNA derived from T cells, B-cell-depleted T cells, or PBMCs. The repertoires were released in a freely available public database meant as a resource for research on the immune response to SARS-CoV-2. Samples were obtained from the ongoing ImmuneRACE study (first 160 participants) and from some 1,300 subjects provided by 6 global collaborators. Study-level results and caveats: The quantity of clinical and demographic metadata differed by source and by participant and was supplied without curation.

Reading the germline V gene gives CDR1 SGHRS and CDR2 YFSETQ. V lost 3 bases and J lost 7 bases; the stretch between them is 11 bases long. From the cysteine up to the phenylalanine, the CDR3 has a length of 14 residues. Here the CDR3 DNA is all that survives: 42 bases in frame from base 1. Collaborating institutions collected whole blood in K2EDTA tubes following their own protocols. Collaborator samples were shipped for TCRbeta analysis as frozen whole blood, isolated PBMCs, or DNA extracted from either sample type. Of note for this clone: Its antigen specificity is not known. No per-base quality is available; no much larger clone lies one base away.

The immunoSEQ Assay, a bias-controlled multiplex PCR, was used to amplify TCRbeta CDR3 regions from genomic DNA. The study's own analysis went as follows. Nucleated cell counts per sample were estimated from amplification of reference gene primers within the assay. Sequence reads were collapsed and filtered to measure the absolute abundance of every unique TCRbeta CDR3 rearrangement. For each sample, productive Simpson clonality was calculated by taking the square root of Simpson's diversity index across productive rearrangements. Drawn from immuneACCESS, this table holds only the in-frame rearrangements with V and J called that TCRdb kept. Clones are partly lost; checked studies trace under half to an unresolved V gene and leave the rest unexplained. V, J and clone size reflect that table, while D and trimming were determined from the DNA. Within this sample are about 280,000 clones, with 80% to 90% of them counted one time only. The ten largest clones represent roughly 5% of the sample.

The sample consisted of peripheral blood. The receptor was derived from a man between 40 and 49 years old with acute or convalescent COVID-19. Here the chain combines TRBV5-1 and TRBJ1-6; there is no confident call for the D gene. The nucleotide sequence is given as TGCGCCAGCAGCTCCGAGAACCCCAATTCACCCCTCCACTTT. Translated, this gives CASSSENPNSPLHF.